This TCR beta chain was profiled in a study of identical twins. General observations from the study: The more abundant beta clonotypes in cord blood had fewer insertions, and memory repertoires did not show this. It was possible that invariant MAIT and iNKT cells partly confounded the zero-insertion analyses.

A single record per CDR3 protein comes from TCRdb applying MiXCR to the 5' RACE reads. The data contain hundreds of thousands of distinct CDR3 sequences, 24% of them seen just once; the ten biggest clones take up about 2.9%. The CDR3 spans 16 residues. CDR1 SGHTA and CDR2 FQGNSA come from the germline V gene. J gave up 5 bases and V 5 bases, and 6 bases lay outside the gene matches. Concerning this clonotype: Its specificity is unknown.

These data were also filed under a second study, of T cells expressing NK-cell markers. As reported in that work: Most of the eight sequenced donors were HCMV-seropositive; one was seronegative. HCMV specificity of the expanded NKG2C+ T cell clones was not established.

This TCR came from a woman aged 18-35 years in good health. The chain is built from TRBV7-2 and TRBJ2-3, with TRBD2 identical over 14 bases. The sequenced sample was CD4+ T cells sorted from blood. This chain's CDR3 is CASSETSGGGKDTQYF. The CDR3 DNA sequence: TGTGCCAGCAGCGAGACTAGCGGGGGGGGAAAAGATACGCAGTATTTT. Based on the CDR3 plus reference TRBV7-2 and TRBJ2-3, the full variable domain is GAGVSQSPSNKVTEKGKDVELRCDPISGHTALYWYRQSLGQGLEFLIYFQGNSAPDKSGLPSDRFSAERTGGSVSTLTIQRTQQEDSAVYLCASSETSGGGKDTQYFGPGTRLTVL.